Here is one TCR beta chain with its context. What it recognizes is unknown. The data are from a study of T cells after yellow fever vaccination. A single record per CDR3 protein comes from TCRdb applying MiXCR to the 5' RACE reads. This table has 300,000 to 400,000 distinct CDR3 sequences, roughly an eighth appearing once. The germline V and J ends were trimmed by 0 bases and 9 bases, with 13 bases remaining between them. Looked up from germline, CDR1 is SGDLS and CDR2 is YYNGEE. CDR3 length: 13 residues. Whole-study findings and limits: CD4 and CD8 compartments shared a small share of clonotypes.

This rearrangement joins TRBV9 to TRBJ2-7, with a weak D call TRBD2 (5 bases). The clonotype comes from a man aged 18 to 29 who received the YFV17D yellow fever vaccine. Sample: CD4+ T cells sorted from PBMCs, taken 15 days after the yellow fever booster vaccination. The CDR3 here is CASSVGETAVQYF. CDR3 in DNA: TGTGCCAGCAGCGTAGGGGAGACCGCGGTGCAGTACTTC.